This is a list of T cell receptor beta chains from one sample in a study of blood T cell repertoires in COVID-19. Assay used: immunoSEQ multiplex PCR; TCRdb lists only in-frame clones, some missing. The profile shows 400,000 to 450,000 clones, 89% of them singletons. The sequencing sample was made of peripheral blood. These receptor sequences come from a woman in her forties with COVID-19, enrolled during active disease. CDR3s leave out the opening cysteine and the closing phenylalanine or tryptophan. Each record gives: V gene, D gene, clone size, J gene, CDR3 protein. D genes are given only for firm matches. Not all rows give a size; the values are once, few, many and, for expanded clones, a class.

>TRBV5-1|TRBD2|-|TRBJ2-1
ASSPGSGSSYNEQF
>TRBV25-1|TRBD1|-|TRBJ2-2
ATTTSRTGGTGELF
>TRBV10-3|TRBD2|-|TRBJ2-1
AILAGERNEQF
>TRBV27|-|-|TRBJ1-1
ASSLIRGHTEAF
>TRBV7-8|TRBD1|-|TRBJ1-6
ASSSPKYRTGGDSPLH
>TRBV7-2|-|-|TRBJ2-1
ASSSIFRGQGQF
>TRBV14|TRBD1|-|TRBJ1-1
ASSHLGQGLTEAF
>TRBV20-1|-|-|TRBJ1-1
SASKSAGQAF
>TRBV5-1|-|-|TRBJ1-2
ASSRDLRTNYGYT
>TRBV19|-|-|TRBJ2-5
ASSIVKRTVLRETQY
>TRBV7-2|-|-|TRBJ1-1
ASSRWTENTEAF
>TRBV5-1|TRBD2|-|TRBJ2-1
ASSYGLAVTDSYNEQF
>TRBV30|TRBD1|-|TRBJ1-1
AGRTGRNTEAF
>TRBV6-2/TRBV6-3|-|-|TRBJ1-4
ASSYEADEKLF
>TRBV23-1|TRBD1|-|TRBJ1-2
ASRSKKQGLSGYT
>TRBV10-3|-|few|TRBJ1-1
AISESNLRSRGAF
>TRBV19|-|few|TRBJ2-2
ASGVPGTGELF
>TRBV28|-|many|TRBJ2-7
ASSMTDFTYEQY